This T cell receptor beta chain was sequenced during a study of cytomegalovirus exposure and HLA in healthy donors. Study-wide findings and caveats: It was confirmed in vitro that a few of the CMV-associated chains were specific for CMV antigens.

Concerning this clone itself: What it recognizes is unknown.

The CDR3 runs to 14 residues. Deletions cut 4 bases from V and 5 bases from J, with 11 bases between. Germline V lookup: CDR1 MNHNS, CDR2 SASEGT. Sequenced by immunoSEQ multiplex PCR; TCRdb stores in-frame clones only, minus some. The profile covers about 150,000 clones, with 80% to 90% appearing a single time and less than 5.5% taken by the ten largest. The clonotype comes from a man between 18 and 29 years old in good health and CMV-seropositive. The rearrangement uses TRBV6-1 and TRBJ2-2; D is unclear. Input material: PBMCs. The CDR3 here is CASSARVLTGELFF. The CDR3 coding sequence is TGTGCCAGCAGTGCCCGGGTATTAACCGGGGAGCTGTTTTTT.